The T cell receptor (beta chain) under discussion was sequenced for a study of control samples from healthy donors and cancer patients. In this sample, this clone turned up once. Here immunoSEQ multiplex PCR was the method, and the copy in TCRdb shows in-frame clones only, minus some. The sample carries about 98,000 clones, roughly 94% recorded once. The sequence was obtained from a young woman in good health. Sequencing used blood.

The CDR3 DNA reads as TGTGCCAGCAGCTTAGACAGCTATGGCTACACCTTC. This gives the protein CASSLDSYGYTF. This chain links TRBV11-2 with TRBJ1-2; no definite D call. The CDR3 runs 12 residues. Deletions cut 0 bases from V and 4 bases from J, with 3 bases between. From germline, CDR1 is SGHAT and CDR2 FQNNGV.